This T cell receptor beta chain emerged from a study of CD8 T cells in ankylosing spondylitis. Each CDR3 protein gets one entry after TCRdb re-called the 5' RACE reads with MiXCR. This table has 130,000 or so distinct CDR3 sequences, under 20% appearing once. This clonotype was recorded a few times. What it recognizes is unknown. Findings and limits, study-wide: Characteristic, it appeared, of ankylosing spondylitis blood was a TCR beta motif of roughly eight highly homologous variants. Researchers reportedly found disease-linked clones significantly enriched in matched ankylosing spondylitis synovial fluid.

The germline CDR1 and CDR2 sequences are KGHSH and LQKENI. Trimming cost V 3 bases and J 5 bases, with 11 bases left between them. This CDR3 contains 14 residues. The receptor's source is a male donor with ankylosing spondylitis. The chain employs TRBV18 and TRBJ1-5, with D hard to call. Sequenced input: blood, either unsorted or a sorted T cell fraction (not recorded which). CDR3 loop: CASSPYPTDQPQHF. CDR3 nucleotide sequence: TGTGCCAGCTCACCCTACCCCACCGATCAGCCCCAGCATTTT. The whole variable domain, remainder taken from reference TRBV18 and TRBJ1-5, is NAGVMQNPRHLVRRRGQEARLRCSPMKGHSHVYWYRQLPEEGLKFMVYLQKENIIDESGMPKERFSAEFPKEGPSILRIQQVVRGDSAAYFCASSPYPTDQPQHFGDGTRLSIL.